This entry is about one TCR beta chain. This entry is derived from a study of blood T cell repertoires in COVID-19. The wider study: Samples taken during acute and convalescent COVID-19 were collected in the United States, Italy and Spain. T cells, B-cell-depleted T cells, or PBMCs supplied cDNA or gDNA.

J gave up 2 bases and V 5 bases, and 3 bases lay outside the gene matches. The CDR3 has 15 residues. Germline lookup yields CDR1 SGHTA and CDR2 FQGNSA. Clones were read by immunoSEQ multiplex PCR, and TCRdb kept only the in-frame ones, dropping some. The sample has 150,000 to 200,000 clones, approximately 80% seen once; the top ten hold 9.1%. The specimen sequenced was peripheral blood. This sequence was found in a woman of 80 years or more with active or convalescent COVID-19. V and J are TRBV7-2 and TRBJ2-3; the match to TRBD2 covers 11 bases. CDR3 in DNA: TGTGCCAGCAGCCGGGGACTAGCGGACACAGATACGCAGTATTTT. Amino acids: CASSRGLADTDTQYF. The variable domain in full, completed from reference TRBV7-2 and TRBJ2-3, reads GAGVSQSPSNKVTEKGKDVELRCDPISGHTALYWYRQSLGQGLEFLIYFQGNSAPDKSGLPSDRFSAERTGGSVSTLTIQRTQQEDSAVYLCASSRGLADTDTQYFGPGTRLTVL.